The source of this T cell receptor (beta chain) is a study of shared clonotypes between healthy human individuals. Study-wide findings and caveats: Among a few donors, 4.5% to 5.5% of naive CD4 clonotypes were found in common.

Comment on this clone: Its specificity is unknown.

The germline V and J ends were trimmed by 2 bases and 0 bases, with 6 bases remaining between them. The CDR3 spans 13 residues. CDR1 is SGHDT and CDR2 is YYEEEE in the germline V gene. Samples underwent the assay at deep level. Each subset's genomic DNA was split evenly across several immunoSEQ plates. The repertoire was sequenced with immunoSEQ multiplex PCR; TCRdb's copy has only in-frame clones and lacks some. The sample records about 1,800,000 clones, 85% to 95% being singletons. Selected positively for CCR7 and CD45RO-negative, naive CD8 cells excluded terminally differentiated effector memory CD45RA+ cells. Recent vaccinations or acute infections were absent in the healthy HIV-negative adult donors.

Sequenced input: naive CD8+ T cells sorted from blood. The V gene is TRBV5-6, the J gene TRBJ2-7, with D uncertain. The origin of this receptor is a young man in good health. CDR3 DNA: TGTGCCAGCAGCTTTTATGGCTCCTACGAGCAGTACTTC. It is translated as CASSFYGSYEQYF.